Presented here are 27 T cell receptor beta chains from one specimen sequenced in a study of T cell responses to AZD1222 COVID-19 vaccine. Clones were read by immunoSEQ multiplex PCR, and TCRdb kept only the in-frame ones, dropping some. The data show hundreds of thousands of clones, approximately 94% seen once. Sample: peripheral blood, taken on day 0 of MenACWY control vaccination. The origin of the receptors is an adult in good health.

The V gene is TRBV2, the J gene TRBJ2-7; D gene unclear. Trimming pared 1 base from V and 5 bases from J, leaving 9 bases between. Germline V gives CDR1 SNHLY, CDR2 FYNNEI. This CDR3 has 13 amino acids. CDR3 region: CASSEEATDEQYF. The CDR3 region has the DNA TGTGCCAGCAGTGAAGAGGCCACAGACGAGCAGTACTTC. Using reference TRBV2 and TRBJ2-7 for the parts outside the CDR3, the full variable domain is EPEVTQTPSHQVTQMGQEVILRCVPISNHLYFYWYRQILGQKVEFLVSFYNNEISEKSEIFDDQFSVERPDGSNFTLKIRSTKLEDSAMYFCASSEEATDEQYFGPGTRLTVT.

Only one count was recorded for this clone. The rearrangement joins TRBV27 to TRBJ1-1, with 7 bases fitting TRBD1. V dropped 6 bases and J dropped 1; count of bases not matched to a gene: 5. Per the germline V gene, CDR1 is MNHEY and CDR2 is SMNVEV (reference sequence). CDR3 length equals 14 residues. The CDR3, as DNA: TGTGCCAGCAGGGCAGGGGGGTGGAACACTGAAGCTTTCTTT. It translates to CASRAGGWNTEAFF.

The V and J genes are TRBV14 and TRBJ2-5, with D unresolved. Germline CDR1 reads SGHDN; CDR2 reads FVKESK. Trimming cost V 0 bases and J 1 base, with 15 bases left between them. CDR3 length: 17 residues. The CDR3 DNA follows: TGTGCCAGCAGCCAAGATCGGCTCCACTCCCTCCAAGAGACCCAGTACTTC. Translated, it gives CASSQDRLHSLQETQYF.

J is TRBJ1-1 and V is TRBV2; D uncertain. CDR3 length equals 15 residues. Germline CDR1 reads SNHLY; CDR2 reads FYNNEI. The V gene lost 6 bases and the J gene lost 2 bases, with 16 bases spanning the gap. The CDR3, as DNA: TGTGCCAGCAGACGGGAGAACAGCCAAAACACTGAAGCTTTCTTT. Residues: CASRRENSQNTEAFF.

This rearrangement joins TRBV12-3 or TRBV12-4 to TRBJ1-6, with 7 bases lining up with TRBD1. The V gene end was trimmed by 5 bases and the J gene end by 9 bases; junction bases not matched to a gene: 4. The CDR3 runs to 13 residues. This CDR3 is CASSGDRSSPLHF. The CDR3 nucleotides are TGTGCCAGCAGTGGGGACAGAAGTTCACCCCTCCACTTT.

The V call is TRBV5-5, the J call TRBJ1-6; D is ambiguous. The CDR3 consists of 14 residues. Trimming took 0 bases from V and 7 from J, leaving 8 bases between them. Germline CDR1 is SGHKS and CDR2 is YYEKEE (reference sequence). The CDR3 reads CASSLVQLNSPLHF. The CDR3 coding sequence is TGTGCCAGCAGCTTGGTGCAATTAAATTCACCCCTCCACTTT.

The chain links TRBV5-6 to TRBJ1-1; TRBD1 is a possible D gene (6 bases). Germline V gene data show CDR1 as SGHDT and CDR2 as YYEEEE. CDR3 length equals 14 residues. With 3 bases removed from V and 1 base from J, the gap between germline ends came to 10 bases. CDR3 sequence: CASSYQGPNTEAFF. The CDR3 DNA reads TGTGCCAGCAGCTATCAGGGGCCGAACACTGAAGCTTTCTTT.

This rearrangement joins TRBV2 to TRBJ1-3; D uncertain. V was pared by 6 bases and J by 4 bases, with 7 bases between. The CDR3 is made up of 12 amino acids. The germline V gene has CDR1 SNHLY and CDR2 FYNNEI. For the CDR3, the DNA is TGTGCCAGCAGGATTCTAGGAAACACCATATATTTT. Translation: CASRILGNTIYF.

This chain links TRBV5-1 with TRBJ2-1, with 10 positions matching TRBD2. Germline assignment: CDR1 SGHRS and CDR2 YFSETQ. The CDR3 is 15 amino acids. The trim removed 5 bases at V and 3 bases at J, leaving 5 bases unmatched. The CDR3 DNA is TGCGCCAGCAGGGCAACTAGCGGGGTCTACAATGAGCAGTTCTTC. This gives the protein CASRATSGVYNEQFF.

The rearrangement links TRBV7-8 to TRBJ2-1; D is ambiguous. The CDR3 totals 12 residues. Germline assignment: CDR1 SGHVS and CDR2 FQNEAQ. V lost 5 bases, J lost 7 bases, and 9 bases lay in between. CDR3 sequence reads: CASSPGRNEQFF. CDR3 nucleotide sequence: TGTGCCAGCAGCCCAGGACGGAATGAGCAGTTCTTC.

J is TRBJ1-4 and V is TRBV3-1 (or the pseudogene TRBV3-2); D possibly corresponds to TRBD1 (5 bases). The V gene lost 0 bases and the J gene lost 4 bases, with 9 bases spanning the gap. In germline, CDR1 is LGHDT, CDR2 YNNKEL (reference sequence). There are 15 residues in the CDR3. The chain's CDR3 is CASSQDRGVNEKLFF. The CDR3 DNA is TGTGCCAGCAGCCAAGACCGGGGGGTTAATGAAAAACTGTTTTTT.

The rearrangement uses TRBV4-1 and TRBJ1-3; D remains ambiguous. There are 16 residues in the CDR3. Germline V gene data show CDR1 as MGHRA and CDR2 as YSYEKL. Trimming cost V 0 bases and J 4 bases, with 13 bases left between them. The CDR3 DNA is TGCGCCAGCAGCCAAGATGCGCCGGGGAGGGGAAACACCATATATTTT. Encoded protein: CASSQDAPGRGNTIYF.

This clone was seen just once. This sequence joins TRBV4-2 and TRBJ2-7; 7 bases line up with TRBD1. Per germline, CDR1 LGHNA and CDR2 YNFKEQ. The CDR3 spans 15 residues. The V and J ends lost 3 bases and 3 bases, in that order; junction bases with no gene match: 8. The CDR3 region has the DNA TGTGCCAGCAGCCACGCCCCGACAGGGAGCTACGAGCAGTACTTC. This sequence encodes CASSHAPTGSYEQYF.

This clone was counted once. This chain joins TRBV30 and TRBJ1-6, with D uncertain. The CDR3 spans 13 residues. Trimming shortened V by 5 bases and J by 0 bases, and 5 bases separated the two germline ends. Looked up from germline, CDR1 is GTSNPN and CDR2 is SVGIG (reference sequence). The chain's CDR3 is CAWGSSYNSPLHF. The CDR3 coding sequence is TGTGCCTGGGGCAGCTCCTATAATTCACCCCTCCACTTT.

The chain couples TRBV6-5 to TRBJ1-1; D perhaps matches TRBD1 (5 bases). V lost 0 bases, J lost 4 bases, and 9 bases lay in between. Germline CDR1 reads MNHEY; CDR2 reads SVGAGI. The CDR3 contains 14 residues. The CDR3 region has the DNA TGTGCCAGCAGTTACTCGCCAGGGTCCACTGAAGCTTTCTTT. Amino acid sequence: CASSYSPGSTEAFF.

The chain is built from TRBV5-5 and TRBJ1-5; possibly TRBD1 for D (5 bases). This CDR3 is 14 amino acids long. The germline gives CDR1 SGHKS, CDR2 YYEKEE (reference sequence). V was cut by 3 bases and J by 5 bases, with 12 bases left in between. CDR3 nucleotide sequence: TGTGCCAGCAGCTCCGGGGGTCGGGATCAGCCCCAGCATTTT. It is translated as CASSSGGRDQPQHF.

The chain combines TRBV7-2 with TRBJ2-2; the D is unclear. V was trimmed by 2 bases and J by 3 bases, leaving 4 bases between them. The CDR3 is 13 residues long. Germline values: CDR1 SGHTA, CDR2 FQGNSA. The CDR3: CASSLLYTGELFF. In DNA form, the CDR3 reads TGTGCCAGCAGCTTATTGTACACCGGGGAGCTGTTTTTT.

This clone was observed once. The chain has TRBV15 and TRBJ2-5; tentative D call: TRBD2 (6 bases). From germline, CDR1 is LNHNV and CDR2 YYDKDF (reference sequence). V lost 4 bases and J 3 bases, leaving 9 bases between the germline ends. The CDR3 loop spans 13 amino acids. The CDR3 loop is CATSIWGEETQYF. CDR3 bases: TGTGCCACCAGCATCTGGGGGGAAGAGACCCAGTACTTC.

The chain combines TRBV29-1 with TRBJ2-5; 7 bases are a match to TRBD2. The V gene end was trimmed by 4 bases and the J gene end by 4 bases; junction bases not matched to a gene: 9. There are 14 residues in the CDR3. The germline CDR1 and CDR2 sequences are SQVTM and ANQGSEA. Written as DNA, the CDR3 is TGCAGCGTTGTAAGGCTAGCGGCCGCAGAGACCCAGTACTTC. It is translated as CSVVRLAAAETQYF.

V usage is TRBV27 and J usage is TRBJ2-5; D might be TRBD2 (6 bases). Germline CDR1 is MNHEY and CDR2 is SMNVEV (reference sequence). The CDR3 has 15 residues. Trimming removed 5 bases at V and 5 bases at J, with 18 bases between. The CDR3 reads CASSRRGVAEETQYF. CDR3 in DNA: TGTGCCAGCAGTCGTAGAGGGGTAGCGGAGGAGACCCAGTACTTC.

This clone came up once. The V and J genes are TRBV6-4 and TRBJ1-1; D ambiguous. CDR3 length: 13 amino acids. V gave up 5 bases and J gave up 4 bases, with 11 bases separating them. Germline V gene lookup returns CDR1 MRHNA and CDR2 SNTAGT. The CDR3 DNA is TGTGCCAGCAGTACTGTAGGCGGCACTGAAGCTTTCTTT. As protein: CASSTVGGTEAFF.

The chain has TRBV18 and TRBJ2-3, with TRBD2 identical over 12 bases. Germline CDR1 reads KGHSH; CDR2 reads LQKENI. The CDR3 has 16 residues. Losses at the gene ends were 4 bases for V and 2 bases for J; bases not matched to a gene: 4. This CDR3 reads CASSQGLAGTTDTQYF. The CDR3 coding sequence is TGTGCCAGCTCACAAGGACTAGCGGGGACCACAGATACGCAGTATTTT.

The sample holds one count of this clone. The gene calls are TRBV3-1 (or the pseudogene TRBV3-2) and TRBJ2-5, with a tentative D call TRBD2 (7 bases). This CDR3 comprises 13 residues. V was pared by 5 bases and J by 4 bases, with 11 bases between. In germline, CDR1 is LGHDT, CDR2 YNNKEL (reference sequence). CDR3 in amino acids: CASSGGAPETQYF. The DNA of the CDR3 is TGTGCCAGCAGCGGGGGGGCACCAGAGACCCAGTACTTC.

The gene calls are TRBV6-2 or TRBV6-3 and TRBJ1-4; 7 nucleotides line up with TRBD1. Trimming at V came to 6 bases and at J to 8 bases, leaving 15 bases not matched to a gene. This CDR3 comprises 16 residues. Germline CDR1 reads MNHEY; CDR2 reads SVGEGT. The CDR3 DNA is TGTGCCAGCAGCTCCCCCGCCGGGACAGAGAGAGAAAAACTGTTTTTT. Its protein is CASSSPAGTEREKLFF.

The chain uses TRBV4-1 and TRBJ1-1; no clear D. CDR1 MGHRA and CDR2 YSYEKL come from the germline V gene. V was cut by 1 base and J by 1 base, with 10 bases left in between. The CDR3 runs to 15 residues. The CDR3 here is CASSQGGTGNTEAFF. In DNA form, the CDR3 reads TGCGCCAGCAGCCAAGGGGGTACGGGGAACACTGAAGCTTTCTTT.

This clone was seen more than once but under ten times. CDR3 loop: CASKRRDRGEKLFF. The CDR3 DNA reads TGTGCCAGCAAAAGACGGGACAGGGGTGAAAAACTGTTTTTT. The chain combines TRBV21-1 with TRBJ1-4; the table gives TRBD1 as D, unverified against the DNA. TRBV21-1 is termed a pseudogene. This CDR3 spans 14 amino acids.

In DNA form, the CDR3 reads TGCGCCAGCAGCCGGGGCGGTAGCGGGGGGGAAGAGACCCAGTACTTC. It encodes CASSRGGSGGEETQYF. This rearrangement joins TRBV5-1 to TRBJ2-5, with TRBD2 matching 11 bases. The V and J ends lost 4 bases and 3 bases, in that order; junction bases with no gene match: 8. CDR3 length: 16 amino acids. The germline V gene has CDR1 SGHRS and CDR2 YFSETQ.